A single T cell receptor (beta chain) is shown here with its context. CDR3 length equals 15 residues. Trimming took off 0 bases at V and 6 bases at J, with 15 bases between the two ends. Germline values: CDR1 SGHVS, CDR2 FQNEAQ. Libraries were prepared by immunoSEQ multiplex PCR; TCRdb keeps only in-frame clonotypes and omits some of them. The sample includes about 72,000 clones, about 86% seen only once; the top ten take 3% to 4%. The data were obtained in a study of neoadjuvant anti-PD-1 for oral cavity cancer. The TCR originated in a person between 40 and 79 years old with oral cavity squamous cell carcinoma. The chain is built from TRBV7-8 and TRBJ2-7; D possibly corresponds to TRBD1 (7 bases). The source material was PBMCs, sampled before nivolumab (anti-PD-1) treatment. CDR3 amino acids: CASSLANRGGFEQYF. DNA for the CDR3: TGTGCCAGCAGCTTAGCCAACAGGGGAGGTTTCGAGCAGTACTTC.